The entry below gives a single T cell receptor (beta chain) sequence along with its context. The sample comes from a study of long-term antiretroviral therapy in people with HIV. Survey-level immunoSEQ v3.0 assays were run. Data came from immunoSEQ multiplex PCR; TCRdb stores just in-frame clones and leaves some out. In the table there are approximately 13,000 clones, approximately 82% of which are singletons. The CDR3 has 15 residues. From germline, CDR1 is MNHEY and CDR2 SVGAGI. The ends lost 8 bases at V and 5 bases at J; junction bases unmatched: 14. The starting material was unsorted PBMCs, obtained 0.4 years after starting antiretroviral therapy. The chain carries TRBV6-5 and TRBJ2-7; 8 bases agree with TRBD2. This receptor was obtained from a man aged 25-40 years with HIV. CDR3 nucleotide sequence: TGTGCCAGCCAGAAGAGGAGCGGGAGCAGCAACGAGCAGTACTTC. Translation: CASQKRSGSSNEQYF.